This T cell receptor (beta chain) was identified during a study of shared clonotypes between healthy human individuals. Nashville, Tennessee was home to all donors, who were Caucasian adults. Investigators divided CD4+ cells into CD45RA+ naive and CD45RA-negative memory subsets. A word on this clone: Its specificity is unknown.

Study findings and constraints: Larger estimated richness was generally seen in naive subsets than in memory subsets.

Germline V gene lookup returns CDR1 SEHNR and CDR2 FQNEAQ (reference sequence). V lost 1 base to trimming and J lost 0 bases; unmatched junction nucleotides: 2. The CDR3 extends over 16 amino acids. Deep-level assay runs were performed. Sequenced by immunoSEQ multiplex PCR; TCRdb stores in-frame clones only, minus some. The data show approximately 620,000 clones, 97% seen once. Sequenced: naive CD4+ T cells sorted from blood. This sample's subset: CD45RA+ positively selected. The origin of this receptor is a woman aged 25 to 45 in good health. The chain uses TRBV7-9 and TRBJ2-2; 7 bases are a match to TRBD2. CDR3 nucleotides: TGTGCCAGCAGCTTAGGAAGCGGGACGAACACCGGGGAGCTGTTTTTT. It translates to CASSLGSGTNTGELFF.